This T cell receptor (beta chain) was identified during a study of T cells in pancreatic ductal adenocarcinoma. Assay: immunoSEQ multiplex PCR; the TCRdb copy retains only in-frame clones and omits some. In the table there are under 30,000 clones, about 92% of which are singletons. Looked up from germline, CDR1 is SGHTA and CDR2 is FQGNSA. This CDR3 is built from 12 residues. V lost 1 base and J lost 8, with 7 bases in between. Surgery without prior neoadjuvant therapy was the treatment of the selected pancreatic ductal adenocarcinoma patients. The rearrangement links TRBV7-2 to TRBJ2-3, with D unclear. The specimen was PBMCs. This receptor was identified in a human donor with pancreatic ductal adenocarcinoma. The CDR3 spells CASSLETGTQYF. CDR3 nucleotide sequence: TGTGCCAGCAGCTTAGAAACGGGTACGCAGTATTTT.